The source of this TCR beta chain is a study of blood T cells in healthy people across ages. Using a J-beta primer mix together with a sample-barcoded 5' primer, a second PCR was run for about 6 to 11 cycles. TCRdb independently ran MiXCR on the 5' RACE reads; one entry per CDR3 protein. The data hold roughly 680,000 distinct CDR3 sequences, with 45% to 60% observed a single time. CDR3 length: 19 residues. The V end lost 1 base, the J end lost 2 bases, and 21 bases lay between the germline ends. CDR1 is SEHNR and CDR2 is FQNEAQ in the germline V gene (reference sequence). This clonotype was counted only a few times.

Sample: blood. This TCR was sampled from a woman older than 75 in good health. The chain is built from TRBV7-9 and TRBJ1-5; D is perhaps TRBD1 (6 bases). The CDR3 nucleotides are TGTGCCAGCAGCTTAGGGGCGGTGGACAGCGAAGATGGCAATCAGCCCCAGCATTTT. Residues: CASSLGAVDSEDGNQPQHF.